The next 27 T cell receptor beta chains were all read from a single sample in a study of blood T cell repertoires in COVID-19. Clones were read by immunoSEQ multiplex PCR, and TCRdb kept only the in-frame ones, dropping some. Of roughly 400,000 clones in the sample, roughly 88% were seen once. Sample: PBMCs or T cells enriched from blood (not recorded which). The receptors derive from a woman aged 18-29 years who had been exposed to COVID-19.

This clone came up once. The chain recombines TRBV15 with TRBJ2-1, with 8 bases that match TRBD2. This CDR3 is 16 amino acids long. The junction had 8 bases not matched to a gene; V was cut back by 4 bases and J by 3 bases. CDR1 is LNHNV and CDR2 is YYDKDF in the germline V gene (reference sequence). The DNA for the CDR3 is TGTGCCACCAGCACCATACTAGCGGTAAACTACAATGAGCAGTTCTTC. Amino acids: CATSTILAVNYNEQFF.

The V and J genes are TRBV30 and TRBJ2-7, with D perhaps matching TRBD1 (6 bases). Germline V gene data show CDR1 as GTSNPN and CDR2 as SVGIG (reference sequence). V lost 5 bases, J lost 0 bases, and 14 bases lay in between. There are 14 residues in the CDR3. CDR3 sequence (DNA): TGTGCCTGGGGACAGCTAGGGAGCTCCTACGAGCAGTACTTC. This encodes CAWGQLGSSYEQYF.

V and J are TRBV29-1 and TRBJ1-2; D unclear. V was shortened by 3 bases and J by 2 bases, with 4 bases between the two germline ends. The CDR3 totals 11 residues. From germline, CDR1 is SQVTM and CDR2 ANQGSEA. CDR3 bases: TGCAGCGTTGACCAAAACTATGGCTACACCTTC. Its protein product is CSVDQNYGYTF.

The chain recombines TRBV7-9 with TRBJ2-1; 12 bases are shared with TRBD1. Per the germline V gene, CDR1 is SEHNR and CDR2 is FQNEAQ (reference sequence). After removal of 5 bases from V and 8 bases from J, the junction contained 7 bases not matched to a gene. This CDR3 has 15 amino acids. CDR3 coding DNA: TGTGCCAGCAGCCTAACGGGACAGGGGGCCGATGAGCAGTTCTTC. Translating gives CASSLTGQGADEQFF.

The chain has TRBV7-3 and TRBJ1-1; D not certain. The CDR3 is 14 residues long. Per the germline V gene, CDR1 is SGHTA and CDR2 is FQGTGA. The V end lost 2 bases, the J end lost 3 bases, and 10 bases lay between the germline ends. CDR3 nucleotides: TGTGCCAGCAGCTTAGGAGGGTTGGACACTGAAGCTTTCTTT. It is translated as CASSLGGLDTEAFF.

Comment on this clone: The same CDR3 also results from other DNA sequences found in this sample. V and J are TRBV2 and TRBJ1-3; 11 bases fit TRBD1. V lost 5 bases, J lost 1 base, and 1 base stayed unmatched. CDR1 and CDR2 from the germline V gene are SNHLY and FYNNEI. This CDR3 region has 15 residues. CDR3 protein: CASSRDRGSGNTIYF. The CDR3 bases are TGTGCCAGCAGTCGGGACAGGGGGTCTGGAAACACCATATATTTT.

The rearrangement uses TRBV18 and TRBJ1-1, with 9 bases that match TRBD1. This CDR3 is 15 amino acids long. J lost 5 bases, V lost 3 bases, and 7 bases had no gene match. From germline, CDR1 is KGHSH and CDR2 LQKENI. CDR3 in DNA: TGTGCCAGCTCACCTCGAGGGACAGGGAGGACTGAAGCTTTCTTT. This sequence encodes CASSPRGTGRTEAFF.

This chain connects TRBV5-1 to TRBJ2-6; D gene ambiguous. Germline CDR1 is SGHRS and CDR2 is YFSETQ. V lost 3 bases to trimming and J lost 2 bases, with 12 bases between them. CDR3 length: 16 amino acids. Written as DNA, the CDR3 is TGCGCCAGCAGCTCCTCCAGGTCCCCTGGGGCCAACGTCCTGACTTTC. Its protein is CASSSSRSPGANVLTF.

The V call is TRBV19, the J call TRBJ2-7; TRBD1 agrees at 7 bases. After removal of 0 bases from V and 2 bases from J, the junction contained 4 bases not matched to a gene. CDR3 length equals 15 residues. CDR1 LNHDA and CDR2 SQIVND come from the germline V gene (reference sequence). The CDR3 sequence: CASSIEDRAPYEQYF. CDR3 DNA: TGTGCCAGTAGTATAGAAGACAGGGCGCCCTACGAGCAGTACTTC.

The chain links TRBV6-5 to TRBJ2-6, with TRBD1 identical over 7 bases. The CDR3 covers 16 residues. V lost 4 bases, J lost 4 bases, and 7 bases stayed unmatched. The germline V gene has CDR1 MNHEY and CDR2 SVGAGI. The CDR3 spells CASSSFNRGGANVLTF. CDR3 bases: TGTGCCAGCAGTTCCTTCAACAGGGGAGGGGCCAACGTCCTGACTTTC.

The CDR3 DNA sequence: TGTGCCAGTCAGCGGGCCCTGGGGGATGAAAAACTGTTTTTT. Its protein is CASQRALGDEKLFF. The chain is built from TRBV2 and TRBJ1-4, with a weak D call TRBD1 (5 bases). Germline V gene lookup returns CDR1 SNHLY and CDR2 FYNNEI. This CDR3 spans 14 amino acids. The V end was cut by 9 bases, the J end by 6 bases, with 17 bases between.

This chain uses TRBV28 with TRBJ2-1, with 9 bases that match TRBD2. The CDR3 runs 17 residues. The J segment lost 3 bases and the V segment lost 4 bases, leaving 10 bases of the junction unmatched. CDR1 MDHEN and CDR2 SYDVKM come from the germline V gene. As DNA, the CDR3 is TGTGCCAGCAGTTACCCGACTAGCGGTGAATTCTACAATGAGCAGTTCTTC. Its translation is CASSYPTSGEFYNEQFF.

The J gene is TRBJ2-3, the V gene TRBV28, with 10 bases fitting TRBD2. Per germline, CDR1 MDHEN and CDR2 SYDVKM. The junction had 3 bases not matched to a gene; V was cut back by 5 bases and J by 1 base. The CDR3 has 15 residues. The CDR3, as DNA: TGTGCCAGCAGTAGGGGGACTAGCGGCACAGATACGCAGTATTTT. Protein sequence: CASSRGTSGTDTQYF.

This chain links TRBV18 with TRBJ1-1; 12 nucleotides align to TRBD1. There are 16 residues in the CDR3. Trimming removed 2 bases from V and 3 bases from J; junction bases left unmatched: 4. Germline V gives CDR1 KGHSH, CDR2 LQKENI. The chain's CDR3 is CASSPKRDRGHTEAFF. The CDR3 DNA follows: TGTGCCAGCTCACCAAAGAGGGACAGGGGGCACACTGAAGCTTTCTTT.

The chain carries TRBV11-3 and TRBJ2-5; possibly TRBD2 for D (6 bases). The CDR3 is 13 residues long. Germline-derived CDR1 and CDR2 are SGHNT and YENEEA. The germline V and J ends were trimmed by 5 bases and 2 bases, with 9 bases remaining between them. The CDR3 here is CASSLSGQETQYF. CDR3 bases: TGTGCCAGCAGCCTTAGCGGTCAAGAGACCCAGTACTTC.

In its sample, this clone was seen a few times. The chain links TRBV7-9 to TRBJ1-2; tentatively, D is TRBD1 (5 bases). CDR1 and CDR2 (germline): SEHNR, FQNEAQ (reference sequence). The CDR3 is made up of 14 amino acids. With 1 base removed from V and 4 bases from J, the gap between germline ends came to 10 bases. DNA for the CDR3: TGTGCCAGCAGCTTAGGAGCACAGGCCTATGGCTACACCTTC. Protein sequence: CASSLGAQAYGYTF. Complete variable domain (other parts from reference TRBV7-9 and TRBJ1-2): DTGVSQNPRHKITKRGQNVTFRCDPISEHNRLYWYRQTLGQGPEFLTYFQNEAQLEKSRLLSDRFSAERPKGSFSTLEIQRTEQGDSAMYLCASSLGAQAYGYTFGSGTRLTVV.

A note on this clone: A much larger clone is a single base away; this may be a read error. In the same sample, other DNA sequences code for this CDR3. The chain couples TRBV9 to TRBJ2-7, with 8 bases aligning to TRBD1. The CDR3 length is 13 residues. J gave up 4 bases and V 4 bases, and 4 bases lay outside the gene matches. The germline V gene encodes CDR1 SGDLS and CDR2 YYNGEE. The CDR3, as DNA: TGTGCCAGCAGCCCAGGGACAGGATACGAGCAGTACTTC. Translating it yields CASSPGTGYEQYF.

The V and J genes are TRBV28 and TRBJ2-1, with TRBD2 identical over 8 bases. The J segment lost 7 bases and the V segment lost 6 bases, leaving 8 bases of the junction unmatched. CDR1 and CDR2 (germline): MDHEN, SYDVKM. This CDR3 comprises 14 residues. The DNA of the CDR3 is TGTGCCAGCAGCCTGGCCAGCGGGAGAAATGAGCAGTTCTTC. It translates to CASSLASGRNEQFF.

J is TRBJ2-1 and V is TRBV28; 7 bases fit TRBD2. Germline CDR1 and CDR2: MDHEN and SYDVKM. With 7 bases clipped from V and 0 bases from J, the junction kept 12 bases outside the gene matches. The CDR3 contains 17 residues. CDR3 nucleotide sequence: TGTGCCAGCACCCCCGGGGTAGCGGGTACCTCCTACAATGAGCAGTTCTTC. This encodes CASTPGVAGTSYNEQFF.

The chain carries TRBV18 and TRBJ2-2; D remains unclear. The germline V and J ends were trimmed by 3 bases and 5 bases, with 16 bases remaining between them. Germline V gene sequence: CDR1 KGHSH, CDR2 LQKENI. This CDR3 has 16 amino acids. This chain's CDR3 is CASSPRPSLSTGELFF. In DNA form, the CDR3 reads TGTGCCAGCTCACCCCGTCCGTCGTTATCTACCGGGGAGCTGTTTTTT.

The chain is built from TRBV28 and TRBJ2-7; weak D call: TRBD1 (6 bases). The CDR3 length is 13 residues. V was pared by 6 bases and J by 4 bases, with 13 bases between. Germline V gives CDR1 MDHEN, CDR2 SYDVKM. In DNA form, the CDR3 reads TGTGCCAGCAGGGTAGATACAGGGTACGAGCAGTACTTC. This sequence encodes CASRVDTGYEQYF.

This chain uses TRBV6-2 or TRBV6-3 with TRBJ2-3; D is undetermined. This CDR3 spans 13 amino acids. Trimming shortened V by 6 bases and J by 3 bases, and 10 bases separated the two germline ends. Germline values: CDR1 MNHEY, CDR2 SVGEGT. CDR3 residues: CASSPTETDTQYF. The CDR3 nucleotides read TGTGCCAGCAGCCCCACAGAGACAGATACGCAGTATTTT.

The gene calls are TRBV12-5 and TRBJ2-1, with 8 bases identical to TRBD1. The junction had 6 bases not matched to a gene; V was cut back by 2 bases and J by 6 bases. The CDR3 totals 15 residues. From germline, CDR1 is LGHNT and CDR2 FRNRAP. CDR3 loop: CASGLTPGTGNEQFF. The CDR3 DNA sequence: TGTGCTAGTGGTTTGACCCCCGGGACAGGCAATGAGCAGTTCTTC.

The chain has TRBV9 and TRBJ2-7; perhaps TRBD2 as D (8 bases). This CDR3 has 15 residues. The V gene's germline CDR1 is SGDLS and CDR2 YYNGEE. Trimming cost V 3 bases and J 2 bases, with 15 bases left between them. The CDR3 loop is CASSEGAGGPYEQYF. For the CDR3, the DNA is TGTGCCAGCAGCGAGGGGGCGGGAGGACCCTACGAGCAGTACTTC.

The rearrangement links TRBV19 to TRBJ1-5; possible D gene TRBD1, 5 bases. Trimming removed 4 bases from V and 5 bases from J, with 18 bases in between. The CDR3 has 16 residues. Germline V gene data show CDR1 as LNHDA and CDR2 as SQIVND (reference sequence). CDR3 bases: TGTGCCAGTAGTAATTACGGGGGATCGGGGGATCAGCCCCAGCATTTT. Its translation: CASSNYGGSGDQPQHF.

This chain uses TRBV12-3 or TRBV12-4 with TRBJ1-5, with D unclear. This CDR3 is built from 12 residues. V gave up 0 bases and J gave up 8 bases, with 5 bases separating them. CDR3 nucleotides: TGTGCCAGCAGTTTAGCATTTAAGCCCCAGCATTTT. Translation gives CASSLAFKPQHF.

This clone appeared once. The chain links TRBV7-9 to TRBJ2-7, with D maybe TRBD1 (5 bases). There are 12 residues in the CDR3. V was shortened by 4 bases and J by 13 bases, with 17 bases between the two germline ends. The germline CDR1 and CDR2 sequences are SEHNR and FQNEAQ (reference sequence). The CDR3 here is CASSSTGLTAYF. Here the CDR3 DNA reads TGTGCCAGCAGCTCCACAGGATTGACGGCATACTTC.